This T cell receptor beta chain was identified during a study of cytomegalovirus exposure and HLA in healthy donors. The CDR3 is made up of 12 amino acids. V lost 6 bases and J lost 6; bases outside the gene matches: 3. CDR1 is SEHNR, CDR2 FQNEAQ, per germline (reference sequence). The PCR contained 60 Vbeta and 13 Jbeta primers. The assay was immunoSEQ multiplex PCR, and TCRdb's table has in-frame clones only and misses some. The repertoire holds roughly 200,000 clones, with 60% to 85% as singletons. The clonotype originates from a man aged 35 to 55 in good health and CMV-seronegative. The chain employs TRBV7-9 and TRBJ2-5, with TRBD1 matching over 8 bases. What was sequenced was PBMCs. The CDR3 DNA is TGTGCCAGCAGTGGACAGGGACAGACCCAGTACTTC. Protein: CASSGQGQTQYF.